The following is a T cell receptor beta chain sequence with its context. What it recognizes is unknown. Methods used by the authors: With immunoSEQ giving junction-only sequences and no quality scores, filtering differed. Clones were sequenced by immunoSEQ multiplex PCR, and TCRdb holds only the in-frame ones, with some missing. The V and J calls and the clone size are those of that table, but D and trimming were determined from the DNA. This table holds some 2.1 million clones, just under 95% found once. Naive CD8 isolation took CD45RO-negative cells positively selected for CCR7 and excluded terminally differentiated effector memory CD45RA+ cells. All the donors were Caucasian adults who lived in Nashville, Tennessee. The data were taken from a study of shared clonotypes between healthy human individuals. Whole-study context: Three plates were used per donor for CD4 naive, three for CD4 memory, two for CD8 naive and one for CD8 memory. Broader study findings: Deeper or shallower sequencing was expected to change how clonotypes are shared among donors.

Losses at the gene ends were 4 bases for V and 5 bases for J; bases not matched to a gene: 7. Germline loops: CDR1 MNHEY, CDR2 SMNVEV (reference sequence). This CDR3 comprises 16 residues. The J gene is TRBJ2-7, the V gene TRBV27, with TRBD2 identical over 14 bases. The specimen was naive CD8+ T cells from PBMCs. The sequence derives from a man in his late teens or twenties in good health. Some clones in this sample may be carry-over from other donors' samples. The DNA for the CDR3 is TGTGCCAGCAGTTCCCGGGGACTAGCGGGAGTTAACGAGCAGTACTTC. It is translated as CASSSRGLAGVNEQYF.